The 17 T cell receptor beta chains listed next were all sequenced from one sample in a study of OX40 agonist ivuxolimab in advanced cancers. Assay: immunoSEQ multiplex PCR; the TCRdb copy retains only in-frame clones and omits some. The table records about 64,000 clones, 87% of them present only once. Sequences were derived from CD4+ or CD8+ T cells sorted from blood, sampled in a trial of the OX40 agonist ivuxolimab. The receptor source for this set is an adult with an advanced solid tumor such as melanoma, head and neck, liver or kidney cancer.

The chain is built from TRBV29-1 and TRBJ2-3; 7 nucleotides line up with TRBD1. After removal of 5 bases from V and 5 bases from J, the junction contained 13 bases not matched to a gene. CDR1 is SQVTM and CDR2 is ANQGSEA in the germline V gene. This CDR3 region has 15 residues. The CDR3 reads CSVQAGTGVGDTQYF. The CDR3 DNA sequence: TGCAGCGTTCAGGCGGGTACAGGGGTGGGAGATACGCAGTATTTT.

This clone was seen a single time. This chain joins TRBV7-2 and TRBJ1-6; no definite D call. V dropped 1 base and J dropped 7 bases, with 8 bases sitting between them. The germline V gene encodes CDR1 SGHTA and CDR2 FQGNSA. The CDR3 has 14 amino acids. CDR3 residues: CASSLEMINSPLHF. Written as DNA, the CDR3 is TGTGCCAGCAGCTTAGAGATGATCAATTCACCCCTCCACTTT.

This chain links TRBV6-6 with TRBJ2-5; 10 bases align to TRBD2. The CDR3 runs 16 residues. Germline assignment: CDR1 MNHNY and CDR2 SVGAGI (reference sequence). V dropped 4 bases and J dropped 5; count of bases not matched to a gene: 10. In nucleotides, the CDR3 is TGTGCCAGCAGTTGGGATAGCGGGGGGAGGGGGGAGACCCAGTACTTC. The encoded protein is CASSWDSGGRGETQYF.

The CDR3 sequence is CASSSPGQGDYGYTF. CDR3 coding DNA: TGTGCCAGCAGTTCGCCCGGACAGGGGGACTATGGCTACACCTTC. The rearrangement joins TRBV6-6 to TRBJ1-2; 10 bases line up with TRBD1. Germline CDR1 is MNHNY and CDR2 is SVGAGI (reference sequence). The CDR3 is 15 residues long. V lost 4 bases, J lost 3 bases, and 5 bases stayed unmatched.

On this clone itself: One end of the junction is discordant with germline, which a read error may explain. The chain employs TRBV6-1 and TRBJ1-5; 8 nucleotides agree with TRBD1. The V gene's germline CDR1 is MNHNS and CDR2 SASEGT. The CDR3 spans 14 residues. The CDR3 region is CAISGQGGNQPQHF. In DNA form, the CDR3 reads TGTGCCATCAGTGGACAGGGAGGGAACCAGCCCCAGCATTTT.

The V gene is TRBV7-3, the J gene TRBJ2-5, with a tentative D call TRBD2 (6 bases). The V end was cut by 2 bases, the J end by 4 bases, with 14 bases between. Germline V CDR1 and CDR2: SGHTA, FQGTGA. This CDR3 is built from 15 residues. The CDR3 DNA sequence: TGTGCCAGCAGCTTAGGTCGGGGGAGAGGAGAGACCCAGTACTTC. Residues: CASSLGRGRGETQYF.

This chain links TRBV2 with TRBJ1-6; D is unresolved. Per the germline V gene, CDR1 is SNHLY and CDR2 is FYNNEI. The CDR3 has 12 residues. Between the trimmed V and J ends, which lost 6 bases and 5 bases, there was a span of 5 bases. The DNA for the CDR3 is TGTGCCAGCAGGAGGGATAATTCACCCCTCCACTTT. It codes for CASRRDNSPLHF.

The chain joins TRBV5-1 to TRBJ2-7; 7 bases are shared with TRBD2. The V gene end was trimmed by 4 bases and the J gene end by 5 bases; junction bases not matched to a gene: 9. Per the germline V gene, CDR1 is SGHRS and CDR2 is YFSETQ. The CDR3 contains 14 residues. CDR3 nucleotide sequence: TGCGCCAGCAGCCGGGCGGGAGAGAGGGACGAGCAGTACTTC. Amino acids: CASSRAGERDEQYF.

This sequence joins TRBV19 and TRBJ1-5; D gene ambiguous. Germline loops: CDR1 LNHDA, CDR2 SQIVND (reference sequence). The V and J ends lost 5 bases and 2 bases respectively, with 10 bases between them. CDR3 size: 14 residues. In nucleotides, the CDR3 is TGTGCCAGTAGTCGGGTAGGACGCAATCAGCCCCAGCATTTT. This encodes CASSRVGRNQPQHF.

The CDR3 reads CASSRKLPMNTEAFF. The CDR3 DNA reads TGTGCCAGCAGTCGAAAGCTACCCATGAACACTGAAGCTTTCTTT. The chain joins TRBV21-1 to TRBJ1-1. TRBV21-1 is a pseudogene locus. The CDR3 has 15 amino acids.

This rearrangement joins TRBV19 to TRBJ2-1; 14 bases align to TRBD2. The CDR3 extends over 15 amino acids. The V gene end was trimmed by 5 bases and the J gene end by 5 bases; junction bases not matched to a gene: 2. Germline lookup yields CDR1 LNHDA and CDR2 SQIVND (reference sequence). The DNA of the CDR3 is TGTGCCAGTAGTCGGACTAGCGGGGGGCACAATGAGCAGTTCTTC. Encoded protein: CASSRTSGGHNEQFF.

The CDR3 loop is CASSLGGVFNQPQHF. For the CDR3, the DNA is TGTGCCAGCAGCTTGGGGGGGGTTTTCAATCAGCCCCAGCATTTT. This chain links TRBV7-2 with TRBJ1-5, with D possibly TRBD1 on 5 matching bases. The CDR3 extends over 15 amino acids. The V end was cut by 3 bases, the J end by 3 bases, with 12 bases between. In germline, CDR1 is SGHTA, CDR2 FQGNSA.

This clone appeared a few times. The chain combines TRBV4-1 with TRBJ2-7; possibly TRBD2 for D (6 bases). Germline-derived CDR1 and CDR2 are MGHRA and YSYEKL. The V gene lost 0 bases and the J gene lost 2 bases, with 14 bases spanning the gap. The CDR3 runs 16 residues. The CDR3 is CASSQELSSGTYEQYF. The CDR3 DNA reads as TGCGCCAGCAGCCAAGAGTTGAGTAGCGGTACCTACGAGCAGTACTTC.

V is TRBV19 and J is TRBJ2-1; D gene uncertain. Trimming took off 9 bases at V and 9 bases at J, with 9 bases between the two ends. The CDR3 length is 10 residues. Germline V CDR1 and CDR2: LNHDA, SQIVND (reference sequence). CDR3 in amino acids: CARDHGEQFF. The CDR3 DNA follows: TGTGCCAGGGACCACGGTGAGCAGTTCTTC.

The V and J genes are TRBV6-5 and TRBJ1-4; D is ambiguous. V was clipped by 2 bases and J by 0 bases, with 4 bases between them. From germline, CDR1 is MNHEY and CDR2 SVGAGI. The CDR3 spans 14 residues. CDR3 sequence reads: CASSYGTTNEKLFF. Here the CDR3 DNA reads TGTGCCAGCAGTTACGGGACAACTAATGAAAAACTGTTTTTT.

J is TRBJ1-1 and V is TRBV18; unclear D gene. The CDR3 has 14 residues. Germline V gene data show CDR1 as KGHSH and CDR2 as LQKENI. Trimming removed 3 bases at V and 1 base at J, with 9 bases between. The CDR3 sequence: CASSPYAANTEAFF. The CDR3 DNA sequence: TGTGCCAGCTCACCCTACGCAGCGAACACTGAAGCTTTCTTT.

This clone came up once. This sequence joins TRBV7-9 and TRBJ1-2; D is unresolved. Trimming took off 5 bases at V and 2 bases at J, with 15 bases between the two ends. CDR1 and CDR2 from the germline V gene are SEHNR and FQNEAQ (reference sequence). This CDR3 has 15 residues. CDR3 sequence: CASSPSGRFNYGYTF. Here the CDR3 DNA reads TGTGCCAGCAGCCCCAGTGGAAGGTTCAACTATGGCTACACCTTC.